A single T cell receptor beta chain is shown here with its context. The antigen remains unidentified. One entry per CDR3 protein, called by TCRdb with MiXCR from the RT-PCR reads. Counted here are about 480,000 distinct CDR3 sequences, roughly 13% occurring once; the ten biggest clones make up roughly 14%. This record comes from a study of response to subunit inactivated influenza vaccine. Study-wide results and caveats: T cells newly recruited by each seasonal influenza vaccination are few, the authors suggested.

This CDR3 contains 14 residues. V lost 7 bases and J lost 6; bases outside the gene matches: 11. The germline gives CDR1 MDHEN, CDR2 SYDVKM. The sample was PBMCs from blood, taken about 6 weeks after vaccination. The V and J genes are TRBV28 and TRBJ2-7; TRBD2 aligns across 8 bases. The receptor was derived from a man aged 45-60 years who received an inactivated influenza vaccine. The CDR3 spells CASIPSGRVVEQYF. The CDR3 region has the DNA TGTGCCAGCATACCGAGCGGGAGAGTGGTCGAGCAGTACTTC.